These 4 T cell receptor beta chains were all obtained from the same sample, sequenced in a study of blood T cells in healthy people across ages. Combining a sample-barcoded 5' primer with a J-beta primer mix, a second PCR ran for roughly 6 to 12 cycles. From the 5' RACE reads, TCRdb called clonotypes with MiXCR, one entry per CDR3 protein. In the table there are approximately 2,000,000 distinct CDR3 sequences, about two fifths of which are singletons. Sequenced sample: blood. Receptor source: a human donor in good health.

This clonotype appeared a few times. The J gene is TRBJ2-1, the V gene TRBV29-1; weak D call: TRBD1 (6 bases). CDR3 length equals 15 residues. Germline V gives CDR1 SQVTM, CDR2 ANQGSEA. V lost 4 bases to trimming and J lost 4 bases, with 17 bases between them. The CDR3 coding sequence is TGCAGCGTTGGCACTACCGGGACACAATACAATGAGCAGTTCTTC. Translating gives CSVGTTGTQYNEQFF.

The V and J genes are TRBV28 and TRBJ2-5; no definite D call. TRBJ2-7 matches the DNA end more closely, so the J call is doubtful. CDR3 length equals 11 residues. The germline CDR1 and CDR2 sequences are MDHEN and SYDVKM. The CDR3 nucleotides are TGTGCCAGCAGTTCCCAGAGCGAGCAGTACTTC. It yields the protein CASSSQSEQYF.

Turning to this clonotype: A much larger clone is a single base away; this may be a read error. The chain employs TRBV29-1 and TRBJ2-3; a weak D match, TRBD2 (6 bases). The V gene's germline CDR1 is SQVTM and CDR2 ANQGSEA. CDR3 length equals 16 residues. CDR3 loop: CSAEEAGYGSTDTQYF. DNA for the CDR3: TGCAGCGCTGAAGAGGCGGGGTACGGGAGCACAGATACGCAGTATTTT.

The rearrangement joins TRBV7-2 to TRBJ1-2, with D hard to call. This CDR3 contains 14 residues. Germline CDR1 is SGHTA and CDR2 is FQGNSA. The ends were cut back, 1 base at V and 4 bases at J, with 10 bases in the middle. Here the CDR3 reads CASSLEWQSYGYTF. The CDR3 DNA follows: TGTGCCAGCAGCTTAGAGTGGCAGTCCTATGGCTACACCTTC.